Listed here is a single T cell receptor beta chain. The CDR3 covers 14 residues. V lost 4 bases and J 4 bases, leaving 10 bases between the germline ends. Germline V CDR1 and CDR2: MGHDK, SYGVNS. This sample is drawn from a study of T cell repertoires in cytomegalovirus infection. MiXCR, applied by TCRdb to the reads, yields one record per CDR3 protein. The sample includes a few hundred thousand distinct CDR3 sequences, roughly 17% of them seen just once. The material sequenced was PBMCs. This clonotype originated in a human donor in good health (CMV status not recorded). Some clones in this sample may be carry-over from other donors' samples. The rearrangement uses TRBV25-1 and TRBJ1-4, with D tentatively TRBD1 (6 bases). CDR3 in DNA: TGTGCCAGCAGTGCGTTACAGGGTAATGAAAAACTGTTTTTT. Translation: CASSALQGNEKLFF.